What follows is one T cell receptor (beta chain) and its context. Authors' processing steps: Amplification from reference gene primers served as the basis for estimated nucleated cell counts. The table came from immunoSEQ multiplex PCR; TCRdb's copy has only in-frame clones and leaves some out. The DNA gave D and trimming, while V, J and clone size come from that table. The table has around 100,000 clones, about 80% seen once. This specimen comes from a study of blood T cell repertoires in COVID-19. Overall study: Sites in the United States, Italy and Spain provided acute and convalescent COVID-19 samples. The cDNA or gDNA used as material had been derived from T cells, B-cell-depleted T cells, or PBMCs.

Germline values: CDR1 MDHEN, CDR2 SYDVKM. The CDR3 covers 16 residues. V lost 3 bases to trimming and J lost 5 bases; unmatched junction nucleotides: 10. The sequence was obtained from a man in his 70s with active or convalescent COVID-19. The sequenced material came from peripheral blood. The V gene is TRBV28, the J gene TRBJ1-5; 7 bases line up with TRBD1. CDR3 region: CASSFGRQGGDQPQHF. CDR3 coding DNA: TGTGCCAGCAGTTTCGGCCGACAGGGCGGGGATCAGCCCCAGCATTTT. Complete variable domain (other parts from reference TRBV28 and TRBJ1-5): DVKVTQSSRYLVKRTGEKVFLECVQDMDHENMFWYRQDPGLGLRLIYFSYDVKMKEKGDIPEGYSVSREKKERFSLILESASTNQTSMYLCASSFGRQGGDQPQHFGDGTRLSIL.